The T cell receptor (beta chain) described here comes from a study of blood T cell repertoires in COVID-19. Study overall: T cells, B-cell-depleted T cells, or PBMCs provided the cDNA or gDNA that served as material.

The repertoire was sequenced with immunoSEQ multiplex PCR; TCRdb's copy has only in-frame clones and lacks some. The table lists 150,000 to 200,000 clones, approximately 83% of them singletons. The V gene's germline CDR1 is SGHAT and CDR2 FQNNGV. This CDR3 is built from 17 residues. Concerning this clone: At one boundary the junction diverges from the germline segment, which might be a read error.

This receptor was taken from a man aged 60 to 69 with acute or convalescent COVID-19. Sequencing input: peripheral blood. This chain uses TRBV11-2 with TRBJ2-3; 9 nucleotides line up with TRBD2. This CDR3 reads CASSVDSGRGRAGTQYF. The DNA of the CDR3 is TGTGCCAGCAGCGTAGACTCTGGTCGCGGGAGGGCCGGTACGCAGTATTTT.